Below are 12 T cell receptor beta chains sequenced from a single sample in a study of T cells in Graves' hyperthyroidism and ophthalmopathy. RNA transcripts served as the template for amplifying TCR beta CDR3 regions. During a first-round RT-PCR of the TCR CDR3, the HTBI primer set was used. TCRdb redid the calling of the multiplex PCR reads with MiXCR, one entry per CDR3 protein. Here the sample spans over 300,000 distinct CDR3 sequences, more than 11% being singletons. Sequenced sample: blood. Receptors were obtained from a woman aged 60-75 years with Graves' hyperthyroidism.

The chain employs TRBV16 and TRBJ2-7; TRBD1 aligns across 9 bases. The CDR3 is 17 residues long. V trimming: 4 bases; J trimming: 1 base; junction bases outside the gene matches: 11. The germline gives CDR1 KGHSY, CDR2 FQNENV. The CDR3 loop reads CASSRTSGQGGSYEQYF. In nucleotides, the CDR3 is TGTGCCAGCAGCCGCACCTCGGGACAGGGAGGATCCTACGAGCAGTACTTC.

This clonotype was counted ten times or more. The chain couples TRBV12-5 to TRBJ2-7, with D hard to call. The CDR3 totals 13 residues. The V gene lost 1 base and the J gene lost 1 base, with 5 bases spanning the gap. Germline V gene data show CDR1 as LGHNT and CDR2 as FRNRAP. The CDR3 loop reads CASGLGDSYEQYF. In nucleotides, the CDR3 is TGTGCTAGTGGTTTGGGGGATTCCTACGAGCAGTACTTC.

The rearrangement joins TRBV28 to TRBJ1-5; 11 positions match TRBD1. Germline CDR1 MDHEN, CDR2 SYDVKM. This CDR3 has 15 residues. V lost 6 bases, J lost 6 bases, and 7 bases stayed unmatched. CDR3 in amino acids: CASRSDRGRFQPQHF. The CDR3, as DNA: TGTGCCAGCAGATCGGACAGGGGGCGCTTTCAGCCCCAGCATTTT.

This clonotype was picked up many times. The rearrangement links TRBV12-3 or TRBV12-4 to TRBJ2-2; 11 nucleotides line up with TRBD2. The CDR3 has 16 amino acids. Unmatched junction bases numbered 6, after V lost 5 bases and J lost 4 bases. The DNA of the CDR3 is TGTGCCAGCAGTCCTCGACTAGCGGGAACCACCGGGGAGCTGTTTTTT. Translated: CASSPRLAGTTGELFF.

This clonotype was seen ten or more times. V and J are TRBV5-1 and TRBJ2-7; the match to TRBD1 covers 7 bases. With V trimmed by 5 bases and J by 5 bases, 16 bases remained unmatched. The germline V gene encodes CDR1 SGHRS and CDR2 YFSETQ. The CDR3 covers 16 residues. The CDR3 coding sequence is TGCGCCAGCAGAGGACCCCGAGGACAGGCGTTGCACGAGCAGTACTTC. It encodes CASRGPRGQALHEQYF.

The chain carries TRBV5-6 and TRBJ1-3; 9 nucleotides agree with TRBD1. The V gene's germline CDR1 is SGHDT and CDR2 YYEEEE. Trimming at V came to 6 bases and at J to 7 bases, leaving 8 bases not matched to a gene. This CDR3 is built from 14 residues. DNA for the CDR3: TGTGCCAGCAAACAGGGGGCGGCGAGTAACACCATATATTTT. As protein: CASKQGAASNTIYF.

Ten or more counts support this clonotype. This chain links TRBV12-3 or TRBV12-4 with TRBJ2-7, with D possibly being TRBD1 (5 bases). CDR3 length: 14 residues. Trimming took 6 bases from V and 0 from J, leaving 12 bases between them. The CDR3 loop reads CASRPREHSYEQYF. The CDR3 coding sequence is TGTGCCAGCAGACCCAGGGAACACTCCTACGAGCAGTACTTC.

Only a few counts were recorded for this clonotype. V and J are TRBV19 and TRBJ2-3, with a possible D match to TRBD1 (6 bases). Trimming pared 5 bases from V and 3 bases from J, leaving 12 bases between. This CDR3 is built from 14 residues. Looked up from germline, CDR1 is LNHDA and CDR2 is SQIVND (reference sequence). The CDR3 sequence is CASSYGQRTDTQYF. The CDR3 coding sequence is TGTGCCAGTAGTTACGGACAGAGAACAGATACGCAGTATTTT.

A few counts support this clonotype. Being one base from a much bigger clone, this may be a read error. This sequence joins TRBV11-3 and TRBJ2-7; D remains unclear. The CDR3 covers 15 residues. V was trimmed by 0 bases and J by 2 bases, leaving 11 bases between them. Germline lookup yields CDR1 SGHNT and CDR2 YENEEA. The CDR3 DNA follows: TGTGCCAGCAGCTTAGATAACCCGAGCACCTACGAGCAGTACTTC. It codes for CASSLDNPSTYEQYF.

This clonotype was seen just once. The chain is built from TRBV7-9 and TRBJ2-1; either TRBD1 or TRBD2 may fit D (6 bases each). V was pared by 1 base and J by 9 bases, with 13 bases between. Per the germline V gene, CDR1 is SEHNR and CDR2 is FQNEAQ (reference sequence). The CDR3 loop spans 14 amino acids. This CDR3 is CASSLEGGPAEQFF. CDR3 DNA sequence: TGTGCCAGCAGCTTAGAGGGGGGCCCGGCTGAGCAGTTCTTC.

This clonotype was counted at least ten times. The genes are TRBV7-9 and TRBJ1-1; 8 bases agree with TRBD1. Looked up from germline, CDR1 is SEHNR and CDR2 is FQNEAQ (reference sequence). J gave up 1 base and V 5 bases, and 3 bases lay outside the gene matches. This CDR3 has 14 residues. The CDR3 bases are TGTGCCAGCAGCGCGACAGGGGCGAACACTGAAGCTTTCTTT. This encodes CASSATGANTEAFF.

This clonotype was recorded many times. The chain is built from TRBV2 and TRBJ1-2; D unresolved. This CDR3 is 13 amino acids long. From germline, CDR1 is SNHLY and CDR2 FYNNEI. The V gene lost 1 base and the J gene lost 4 bases, with 7 bases spanning the gap. CDR3 protein: CASSEGISYGYTF. In nucleotides, the CDR3 is TGTGCCAGCAGTGAAGGGATCTCCTATGGCTACACCTTC.